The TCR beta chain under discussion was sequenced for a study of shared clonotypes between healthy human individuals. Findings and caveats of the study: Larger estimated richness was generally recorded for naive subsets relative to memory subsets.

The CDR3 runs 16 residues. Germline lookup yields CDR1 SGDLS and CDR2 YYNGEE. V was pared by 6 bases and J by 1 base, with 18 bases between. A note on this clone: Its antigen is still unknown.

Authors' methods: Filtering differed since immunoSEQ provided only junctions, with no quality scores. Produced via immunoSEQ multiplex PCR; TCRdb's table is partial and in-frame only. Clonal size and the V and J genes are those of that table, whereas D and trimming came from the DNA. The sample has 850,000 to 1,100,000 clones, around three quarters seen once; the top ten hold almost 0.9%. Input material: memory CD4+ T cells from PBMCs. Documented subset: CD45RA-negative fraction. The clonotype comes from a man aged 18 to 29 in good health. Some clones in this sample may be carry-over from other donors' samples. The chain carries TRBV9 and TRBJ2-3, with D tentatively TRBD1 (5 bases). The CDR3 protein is CASNPISGSGTDTQYF. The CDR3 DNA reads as TGTGCCAGCAACCCCATTTCAGGGTCGGGCACAGATACGCAGTATTTT.